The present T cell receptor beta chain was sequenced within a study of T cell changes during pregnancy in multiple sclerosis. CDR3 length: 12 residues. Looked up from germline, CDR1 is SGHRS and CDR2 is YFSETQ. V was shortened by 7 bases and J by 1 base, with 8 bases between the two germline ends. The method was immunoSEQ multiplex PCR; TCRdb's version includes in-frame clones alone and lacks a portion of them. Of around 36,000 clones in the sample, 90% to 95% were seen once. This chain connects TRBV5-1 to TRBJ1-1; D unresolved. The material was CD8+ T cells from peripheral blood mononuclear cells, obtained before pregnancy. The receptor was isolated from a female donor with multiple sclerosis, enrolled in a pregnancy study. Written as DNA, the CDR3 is TGCGCCAGCGGAGGAGGGAACACTGAAGCTTTCTTT. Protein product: CASGGGNTEAFF.